This T cell receptor beta chain was captured by sequencing in a study of lymphopenia after photon versus proton radiotherapy. Method: immunoSEQ multiplex PCR; TCRdb's copy keeps in-frame clones and lacks some. The data show 50,000 to 60,000 clones, about 92% seen once. CDR3 size: 15 residues. CDR1 is SGHKS and CDR2 is YYEKEE in the germline V gene (reference sequence). V dropped 2 bases and J dropped 4 bases, with 13 bases sitting between them. The V and J genes are TRBV5-5 and TRBJ2-1; tentatively, D is TRBD1 (6 bases). The origin of this receptor is a woman aged 40 to 49 with cholangiocarcinoma. The specimen comprised peripheral blood, sampled from a patient treated with photon-based radiotherapy. The CDR3 sequence: CASSLPQDRYNEQFF. CDR3 in DNA: TGTGCCAGCAGCTTACCACAGGACAGATACAATGAGCAGTTCTTC.